The present entry profiles one TCR beta chain with its context. Its antigen is not identified. This CDR3 is built from 17 residues. The germline V gene has CDR1 SGHTA and CDR2 FQGNSA. After removal of 1 base from V and 3 bases from J, the junction contained 8 bases not matched to a gene. The data stem from a study of T cell repertoires in cytomegalovirus infection. Study context: Shared public TCR beta signatures pointed to both CMV infection and a matching HLA type. Study results and limitations: Across the ex vivo response, the dominant clonotypes were HLA-C-restricted CMV-specific TCR beta clonotypes.

One entry per CDR3 protein, called by TCRdb with MiXCR from the reads. The table includes roughly 500,000 distinct CDR3 sequences, around a third detected once. The rearrangement uses TRBV7-2 and TRBJ2-3; TRBD2 agrees at 9 bases. The source of this sequence is a human donor in good health (CMV status not recorded). Some clones in this sample may be carry-over from other donors' samples. This sample comprised cultured PBMCs, obtained from culture after CMV antigen stimulation. CDR3 sequence (DNA): TGTGCCAGCAGCTTAGGACTTAGCGGGAGTGGGACAGATACGCAGTATTTT. Its protein product is CASSLGLSGSGTDTQYF.